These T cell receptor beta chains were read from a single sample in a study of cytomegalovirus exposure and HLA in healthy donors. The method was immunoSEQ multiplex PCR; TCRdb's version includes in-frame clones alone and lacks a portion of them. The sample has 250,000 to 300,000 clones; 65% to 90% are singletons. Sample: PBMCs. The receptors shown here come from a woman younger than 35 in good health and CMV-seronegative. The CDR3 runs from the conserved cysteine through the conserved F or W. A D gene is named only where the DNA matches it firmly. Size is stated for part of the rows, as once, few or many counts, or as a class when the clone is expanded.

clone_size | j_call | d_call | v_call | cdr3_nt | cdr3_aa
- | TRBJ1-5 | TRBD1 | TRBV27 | TGTGCCAGCAGAGGGACAGGGTATAGCAATCAGCCCCAGCATTTT | CASRGTGYSNQPQHF
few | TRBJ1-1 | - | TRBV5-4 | TGTGCCAGCAGCTCGCCGAGGGGGACGGGCACTGAAGCTTTCTTT | CASSSPRGTGTEAFF
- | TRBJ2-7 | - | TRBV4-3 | TGCGCCAGCAGCCAAGACTCAGGGCGTTTGACCTACGAGCAGTACTTC | CASSQDSGRLTYEQYF
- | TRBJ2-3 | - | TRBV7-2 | TGTGCCAGCAGCCCTGGGACATTAACAGATACGCAGTATTTT | CASSPGTLTDTQYF
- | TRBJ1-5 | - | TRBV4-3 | TGCGCCAGCAGCCAATACTTACTGAGCAATCAGCCCCAGCATTTT | CASSQYLLSNQPQHF
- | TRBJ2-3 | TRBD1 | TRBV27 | TGTGCCAGCAGAACCGGGGACAGGGGAGTCACAGATACGCAGTATTTT | CASRTGDRGVTDTQYF
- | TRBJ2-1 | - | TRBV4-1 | TGCGCCAGCAGCCATTTCCCGCGTGAGCAGTTCTTC | CASSHFPREQFF
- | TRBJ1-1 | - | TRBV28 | TGTGCCAGCAGTACGACACTGAATACTGAAGCTTTCTTT | CASSTTLNTEAFF
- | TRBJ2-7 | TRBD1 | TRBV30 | TGTGCCTGCGAACTTTCCGGGACAGGGGTATTTCACTACGAGCAGTACTTC | CACELSGTGVFHYEQYF
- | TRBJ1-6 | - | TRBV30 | TGTGCCTGGAACCTTTTGACAGGTCTCAATTCACCCCTCCACTTT | CAWNLLTGLNSPLHF
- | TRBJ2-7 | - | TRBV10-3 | TGTGCCATCGGCTCTGAGGTCTCCTACGAGCAGTACTTC | CAIGSEVSYEQYF
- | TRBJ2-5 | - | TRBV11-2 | TGTGCCAGCAGCCCCGGGACAATAAAAGAGACCCAGTACTTC | CASSPGTIKETQYF
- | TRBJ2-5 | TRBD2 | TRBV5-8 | TGTGCCAGCAGCCCAGGGACGGGAGGGGATTCGGAGACCCAGTACTTC | CASSPGTGGDSETQYF
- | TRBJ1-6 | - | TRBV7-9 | TGTGCCAGCAGCTTAAGTTCGGGGGGATATAATTCACCCCTCCACTTT | CASSLSSGGYNSPLHF
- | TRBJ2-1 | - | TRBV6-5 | TGTGCCAGCAGTTTCCACGGAGGGGATGAGCAGTTCTTC | CASSFHGGDEQFF
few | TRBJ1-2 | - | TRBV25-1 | TGTGCCAGCAGTAGCGGCTATGGCTACACCTTC | CASSSGYGYTF
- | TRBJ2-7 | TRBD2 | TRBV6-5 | TGTGCCAGCACCAACCTAGCGGGGGGGCTTGAGCAGTACTTC | CASTNLAGGLEQYF
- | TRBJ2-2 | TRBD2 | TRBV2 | TGTGCCAGCAGTGGGGTAGCGGGAGGGCTGAACACCGGGGAGCTGTTTTTT | CASSGVAGGLNTGELFF
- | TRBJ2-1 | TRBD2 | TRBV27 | TGTGCCAGCAGTCTCGGGACTAGCGGGAGTAATGAGCAGTTCTTC | CASSLGTSGSNEQFF
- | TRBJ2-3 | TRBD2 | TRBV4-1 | TGCGCCAGCAGCCTCATAAGACTAGCGGGAGTCCTGAATACGCAGTATTTT | CASSLIRLAGVLNTQYF
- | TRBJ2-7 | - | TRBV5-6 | TGTGCCAGCAGCTTGGTGGCAGAAATTGCCTACGAGCAGTACTTC | CASSLVAEIAYEQYF
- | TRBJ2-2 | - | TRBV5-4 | TGTGCCAGCAGCAAAGCGGCTGGGGCCGGGGAGCTGTTTTTT | CASSKAAGAGELFF
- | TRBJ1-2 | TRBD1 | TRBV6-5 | TGTGCCAGCAGCCCGGGACAGGTTTATGGCTACACCTTC | CASSPGQVYGYTF
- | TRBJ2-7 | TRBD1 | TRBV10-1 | TGCGCCAGCAGTGCGGACAGGGGATCCTACGAGCAGTACTTC | CASSADRGSYEQYF
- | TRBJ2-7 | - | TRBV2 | TGTGCCAGCACTCAACAGATCTCCTACGAGCAGTACTTC | CASTQQISYEQYF
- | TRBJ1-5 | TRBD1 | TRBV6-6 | TGTGCCAGCAGGGAAGAGACAGGGGGAGGACAGCCCCAGCATTTT | CASREETGGGQPQHF
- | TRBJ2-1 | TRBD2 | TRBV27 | TGTGCCAGCAGTCTCGGACTAGCGAGTTTTGGTGAGCAGTTCTTC | CASSLGLASFGEQFF
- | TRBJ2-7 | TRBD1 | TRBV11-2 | TGTGCCAGCAGCTTCCAGACAGGGGGGGGCTCCTACGAGCAGTACTTC | CASSFQTGGGSYEQYF